Presented here are 31 T cell receptor beta chains from one specimen sequenced in a study of spatial heterogeneity in lung cancer. Each CDR3 protein is one row after TCRdb ran MiXCR on the 5' RACE reads. The sample has roughly 1,600 distinct CDR3 sequences, around 5% seen once; the top ten hold roughly 20%. Specified time point: sample taken at primary tumor resection. The material sequenced was normal lung tissue next to the tumor, taken at surgery. The receptors were gathered from a female donor with early-stage non-small cell lung cancer.

This clonotype was picked up many times. A read error may be the cause here, since a much bigger clone is one base away. It is likely a read error, because the conserved phenylalanine at the end of the CDR3 is missing. The chain combines TRBV4-3 with TRBJ1-1; no reliable D call. Per the germline V gene, CDR1 is LGHNA and CDR2 is YSLEER. V shed 0 bases and J shed 7 bases, with 12 bases lying between them. The CDR3 extends over 14 amino acids. CDR3 sequence (DNA): TGCGCCAGCAGCCAAGACGGCGGCCCTTTTGAAGCTTTCTCT. Its translation: CASSQDGGPFEAFS.

The V gene is TRBV6-5, the J gene TRBJ1-1; the D gene is possibly TRBD1 (6 bases). Looked up from germline, CDR1 is MNHEY and CDR2 is SVGAGI. V lost 4 bases, J lost 8 bases, and 17 bases lay in between. This CDR3 contains 14 residues. CDR3 in amino acids: CASSSLEGGVEAFF. In nucleotides, the CDR3 is TGTGCCAGCAGTTCCCTCGAAGGGGGAGTGGAAGCTTTCTTT.

This clonotype counts as large. The chain links TRBV4-1 to TRBJ2-6; D call uncertain. The CDR3 loop spans 16 amino acids. The germline V and J ends were trimmed by 1 base and 1 base, with 8 bases remaining between them. Germline CDR1 and CDR2: MGHRA and YSYEKL. The CDR3 loop reads CASSQAERSGANVLTF. The CDR3 DNA sequence: TGCGCCAGCAGCCAAGCGGAAAGGTCTGGGGCCAACGTCCTGACTTTC.

CDR3 loop: CASNTLSGANVLTF. The CDR3 DNA is TGTGCCAGCAATACACTCTCTGGGGCCAACGTCCTGACTTTC. The genes are TRBV19 and TRBJ2-6; D not resolved. This CDR3 comprises 14 residues. V gave up 9 bases and J gave up 0 bases, with 9 bases separating them. In germline, CDR1 is LNHDA, CDR2 SQIVND (reference sequence).

By its share, this clonotype is large (0.1 to 1%). In DNA form, the CDR3 reads TGCGCCAGCAGCTTGGTGACGCCCTCTGGGGCCAACGTCCTGACTTTC. The encoded protein is CASSLVTPSGANVLTF. The J gene is TRBJ2-6, the V gene TRBV5-1, with D unclear. Germline lookup yields CDR1 SGHRS and CDR2 YFSETQ. V was clipped by 0 bases and J by 0 bases, with 7 bases between them. The CDR3 length is 16 residues.

This clonotype was found many times. The chain joins TRBV7-2 to TRBJ2-5; D is ambiguous. Germline-derived CDR1 and CDR2 are SGHTA and FQGNSA. This CDR3 is 15 amino acids long. With 5 bases removed from V and 0 bases from J, the gap between germline ends came to 13 bases. The CDR3 sequence is CASSVGGRNQETQYF. The DNA for the CDR3 is TGTGCCAGCAGCGTCGGCGGCCGTAACCAAGAGACCCAGTACTTC.

This clonotype was seen at least ten times. CDR3 DNA sequence: TGTGCCAGCACCCCGGGCTCCCACTACGAGCAGTACTTC. This translates into CASTPGSHYEQYF. The rearrangement joins TRBV28 to TRBJ2-7; D gene uncertain. With 7 bases removed from V and 3 bases from J, the gap between germline ends came to 13 bases. Germline CDR1 is MDHEN and CDR2 is SYDVKM. The CDR3 contains 13 residues.

The CDR3 region has the DNA TGTGCCAGCAGCTTAGGACGGAACACCGGGGAGCTGTTTTTT. It specifies CASSLGRNTGELFF. The V gene is TRBV7-9, the J gene TRBJ2-2, with D unresolved. V lost 1 base to trimming and J lost 1 base, with 4 bases between them. The germline CDR1 and CDR2 sequences are SEHNR and FQNEAQ (reference sequence). The CDR3 runs to 14 residues. The full variable domain, completed using reference TRBV7-9 and TRBJ2-2, is DTGVSQNPRHKITKRGQNVTFRCDPISEHNRLYWYRQTLGQGPEFLTYFQNEAQLEKSRLLSDRFSAERPKGSFSTLEIQRTEQGDSAMYLCASSLGRNTGELFFGEGSRLTVL.

This clonotype ranks as medium-sized. The chain joins TRBV20-1 to TRBJ1-2; D ambiguous. The CDR3 length is 13 residues. Trimming took off 0 bases at V and 7 bases at J, with 12 bases between the two ends. The V gene's germline CDR1 is DFQATT and CDR2 SNEGSKA (reference sequence). This chain's CDR3 is CSAREEGLGGYTF. For the CDR3, the DNA is TGCAGTGCTAGAGAAGAGGGTCTTGGTGGCTACACCTTC.

The chain is built from TRBV7-9 and TRBJ2-5; D not certain. Germline V CDR1 and CDR2: SEHNR, FQNEAQ (reference sequence). Trimming took 4 bases from V and 0 from J, leaving 9 bases between them. This CDR3 contains 14 residues. In nucleotides, the CDR3 is TGTGCCAGCAGCTCCCCGTTGGACCAAGAGACCCAGTACTTC. Its translation: CASSSPLDQETQYF.

This clonotype is labeled medium-sized. A junction end diverges from the germline sequence, so it may reflect a read error. The rearrangement joins TRBV7-8 to TRBJ2-6; tentative D call: TRBD1 (6 bases). This CDR3 is 19 amino acids long. Germline CDR1 SGHVS, CDR2 FQNEAQ. CDR3 loop: CASSARTASRLSGANVLTF. DNA for the CDR3: TGTGCCAGCAGCGCCCGGACAGCCTCAAGGCTCTCTGGAGCCAACGTCCTGACTTTC.

This clonotype is labeled as medium-sized. Written as DNA, the CDR3 is TGTGCCAGCAGGCGGGACGAAGACACCGGGGAGCTGTTTTTT. It codes for CASRRDEDTGELFF. V usage is TRBV6-1 and J usage is TRBJ2-2; a weak D match, TRBD2 (6 bases). The germline CDR1 and CDR2 sequences are MNHNS and SASEGT. The ends were cut back, 6 bases at V and 3 bases at J, with 11 bases in the middle. The CDR3 runs to 14 residues.

This clonotype is judged large. The chain uses TRBV30 and TRBJ1-5; D remains ambiguous. Germline V CDR1 and CDR2: GTSNPN, SVGIG (reference sequence). This CDR3 contains 13 residues. V lost 1 base and J 3 bases, leaving 7 bases between the germline ends. CDR3: CAWSADPNQPQHF. As DNA, the CDR3 is TGTGCCTGGAGTGCCGACCCCAATCAGCCCCAGCATTTT.

This clonotype turned up a few times. This rearrangement joins TRBV25-1 to TRBJ2-3; D is perhaps TRBD2 (5 bases). Trimming shortened V by 7 bases and J by 1 base, and 9 bases separated the two germline ends. The CDR3 consists of 13 residues. CDR1 and CDR2 (germline): MGHDK, SYGVNS. The CDR3 spells CASTKGGTDTQYF. Here the CDR3 DNA reads TGTGCCAGCACTAAGGGAGGCACAGATACGCAGTATTTT. Full variable domain (remainder filled in from reference TRBV25-1 and TRBJ2-3): EADIYQTPRYLVIGTGKKITLECSQTMGHDKMYWYQQDPGMELHLIHYSYGVNSTEKGDLSSESTVSRIRTEHFPLTLESARPSHTSQYLCASTKGGTDTQYFGPGTRLTVL.

This clonotype is classed as medium-sized. The chain employs TRBV7-9 and TRBJ1-4; perhaps TRBD1 as D (6 bases). V dropped 2 bases and J dropped 8 bases, with 12 bases sitting between them. The CDR3 contains 14 residues. Germline CDR1 is SEHNR and CDR2 is FQNEAQ (reference sequence). The CDR3 region is CASSLTVQGEKLFF. Here the CDR3 DNA reads TGTGCCAGCAGCTTAACTGTACAGGGAGAAAAACTGTTTTTT. Looking up the rest from reference TRBV7-9 and TRBJ1-4 gives the full variable domain: DTGVSQNPRHKITKRGQNVTFRCDPISEHNRLYWYRQTLGQGPEFLTYFQNEAQLEKSRLLSDRFSAERPKGSFSTLEIQRTEQGDSAMYLCASSLTVQGEKLFFGSGTQLSVL.

This clonotype occurred many times. The chain employs TRBV6-1 and TRBJ2-7, with 9 bases that match TRBD1. From germline, CDR1 is MNHNS and CDR2 SASEGT. This CDR3 contains 14 residues. V dropped 5 bases and J dropped 7; count of bases not matched to a gene: 9. The CDR3 nucleotides read TGTGCCAGCAGTAAAACAGGGGGCGACGGGGAGCAGTACTTC. Amino acids: CASSKTGGDGEQYF.

This clonotype is large in the sample. V and J are TRBV27 and TRBJ2-7; 7 nucleotides agree with TRBD1. V was clipped by 3 bases and J by 6 bases; unmatched bases: 8. Germline V CDR1 and CDR2: MNHEY, SMNVEV (reference sequence). This CDR3 has 14 amino acids. CDR3 DNA sequence: TGTGCCAGCAGTTTTAACCCGACAGGGACCGAGCAGTACTTC. As protein: CASSFNPTGTEQYF.

Relative to its sample, this clonotype is large. The chain has TRBV9 and TRBJ2-1; D could derive from TRBD1 or TRBD2 (5 bases each). CDR1 and CDR2 (germline): SGDLS, YYNGEE. CDR3 size: 13 residues. V was clipped by 4 bases and J by 8 bases, with 13 bases between them. CDR3 residues: CASSPGPFYEQFF. The CDR3 DNA sequence: TGTGCCAGCAGCCCGGGACCCTTCTATGAGCAGTTCTTC.

This chain connects TRBV4-2 to TRBJ2-7; 7 bases align to TRBD1. The CDR3 consists of 14 residues. CDR1 and CDR2 from the germline V gene are LGHNA and YNFKEQ. The junction had 2 bases not matched to a gene; V was cut back by 1 base and J by 2 bases. CDR3 in amino acids: CASSQGDSAYEQYF. CDR3 coding DNA: TGTGCCAGCAGCCAAGGGGACAGCGCCTACGAGCAGTACTTC.

In this sample, this clonotype turned up many times. The rearrangement joins TRBV10-2 to TRBJ1-3, with D possibly matching TRBD1 (5 bases). This CDR3 comprises 13 residues. Germline V gene data show CDR1 as WSHSY and CDR2 as SAAADI. V was cut by 8 bases and J by 0 bases, with 8 bases left in between. CDR3 bases: TGCGCCAGCGGGGGGAGCTCTGGAAACACCATATATTTT. Translated, it gives CASGGSSGNTIYF.

This clonotype was seen ten or more times. The chain links TRBV5-5 to TRBJ1-4; a weak D match, TRBD1 (6 bases). V gave up 1 base and J gave up 0 bases, with 10 bases separating them. Germline V gene lookup returns CDR1 SGHKS and CDR2 YYEKEE (reference sequence). The CDR3 loop spans 16 amino acids. CDR3 in DNA: TGTGCCAGCAGCTTGTGGCAGGGGACAACTAATGAAAAACTGTTTTTT. Translation: CASSLWQGTTNEKLFF.

By share, this clonotype counts as medium-sized (0.01 to 0.1%). This sequence joins TRBV18 and TRBJ1-6, with D possibly matching TRBD1 (6 bases). Trimming shortened V by 3 bases and J by 6 bases, and 12 bases separated the two germline ends. The CDR3 totals 15 residues. Germline values: CDR1 KGHSH, CDR2 LQKENI. The CDR3 is CASSPSGAINSPLHF. The CDR3 nucleotides read TGTGCCAGCTCACCCTCGGGGGCAATTAATTCACCCCTCCACTTT.

This clonotype is labeled as medium-sized. This sequence joins TRBV21-1 and TRBJ1-3. TRBV21-1 is a pseudogene locus. This CDR3 has 18 amino acids. In nucleotides, the CDR3 is TGTGCCAGCAGCAACAGGGAAGGAGCGCTCCGCTCTGGAAACACCATATATTTT. The encoded protein is CASSNREGALRSGNTIYF.

This clonotype is labeled as medium-sized. The chain links TRBV20-1 to TRBJ2-7; possibly TRBD1 for D (6 bases). CDR1 and CDR2 (germline): DFQATT, SNEGSKA (reference sequence). V was cut by 3 bases and J by 3 bases, with 18 bases left in between. The CDR3 spans 15 residues. The CDR3 here is CSASSKGGPFYEQYF. CDR3 bases: TGCAGTGCTAGCTCTAAAGGGGGACCATTCTACGAGCAGTACTTC.

At least ten counts were recorded for this clonotype. The chain employs TRBV27 and TRBJ2-1; D is undetermined. Germline CDR1 MNHEY, CDR2 SMNVEV (reference sequence). The CDR3 is 12 residues long. The V end was cut by 7 bases, the J end by 4 bases, with 8 bases between. The CDR3 loop is CASTDVYNEQFF. As DNA, the CDR3 is TGTGCCAGCACCGACGTTTACAATGAGCAGTTCTTC.

This clonotype showed up just a few times. A read error is possible here, since a much larger clone lies one base away. The genes are TRBV6-6 and TRBJ1-1, with unresolved D. Germline assignment: CDR1 MNHNY and CDR2 SVGAGI (reference sequence). CDR3 length: 13 residues. CDR3 in amino acids: CASRPREGTGAFF. CDR3 bases: TGTGCCAGCAGGCCGAGGGAGGGCACTGGAGCTTTCTTT.

The table lists this clonotype with many counts. The chain uses TRBV7-2 and TRBJ1-5; TRBD1 is a possible D gene (5 bases). With 5 bases removed from V and 6 bases from J, the gap between germline ends came to 11 bases. This CDR3 has 13 amino acids. Germline CDR1 is SGHTA and CDR2 is FQGNSA. CDR3 sequence reads: CASSVQGSQPQHF. DNA of the CDR3: TGTGCCAGCAGCGTCCAGGGTAGTCAGCCCCAGCATTTT.

In its sample, this clonotype ranks as medium-sized. The chain employs TRBV20-1 and TRBJ1-2, with a possible D match to TRBD1 (5 bases). This CDR3 contains 15 residues. The V end was cut by 6 bases, the J end by 1 base, with 18 bases between. Germline loops: CDR1 DFQATT, CDR2 SNEGSKA (reference sequence). In DNA form, the CDR3 reads TGCAGTGCCCTCCCACCGGGACCGAATAACTATGGCTACACCTTC. Residues: CSALPPGPNNYGYTF.

This clonotype was counted a few times. This chain joins TRBV27 and TRBJ2-3; the match to TRBD2 covers 11 bases. V was clipped by 3 bases and J by 3 bases; unmatched bases: 2. This CDR3 region has 15 residues. From germline, CDR1 is MNHEY and CDR2 SMNVEV (reference sequence). CDR3 nucleotides: TGTGCCAGCAGTTTTCGGACTAGCGGGACAGATACGCAGTATTTT. Its protein is CASSFRTSGTDTQYF.

Sample share makes this clonotype medium-sized. V usage is TRBV6-1 and J usage is TRBJ1-6; 8 bases fit TRBD1. The CDR3 runs 16 residues. CDR1 and CDR2 from the germline V gene are MNHNS and SASEGT. Trimming took 5 bases from V and 12 from J; bases not matched to a gene: 15. The CDR3 DNA reads as TGTGCCAGCAGTACCCGGGACAGGCCCGTGGGTGGACCCCTCCACTTT. Encoded protein: CASSTRDRPVGGPLHF.

This clonotype occurred many times. The chain has TRBV10-3 and TRBJ2-3; unclear D gene. This CDR3 contains 13 residues. Germline assignment: CDR1 ENHRY and CDR2 SYGVKD. Trimming took off 11 bases at V and 2 bases at J, with 14 bases between the two ends. CDR3 sequence: CASQPPNTDTQYF. The CDR3 DNA is TGTGCCTCCCAGCCCCCTAACACAGATACGCAGTATTTT.